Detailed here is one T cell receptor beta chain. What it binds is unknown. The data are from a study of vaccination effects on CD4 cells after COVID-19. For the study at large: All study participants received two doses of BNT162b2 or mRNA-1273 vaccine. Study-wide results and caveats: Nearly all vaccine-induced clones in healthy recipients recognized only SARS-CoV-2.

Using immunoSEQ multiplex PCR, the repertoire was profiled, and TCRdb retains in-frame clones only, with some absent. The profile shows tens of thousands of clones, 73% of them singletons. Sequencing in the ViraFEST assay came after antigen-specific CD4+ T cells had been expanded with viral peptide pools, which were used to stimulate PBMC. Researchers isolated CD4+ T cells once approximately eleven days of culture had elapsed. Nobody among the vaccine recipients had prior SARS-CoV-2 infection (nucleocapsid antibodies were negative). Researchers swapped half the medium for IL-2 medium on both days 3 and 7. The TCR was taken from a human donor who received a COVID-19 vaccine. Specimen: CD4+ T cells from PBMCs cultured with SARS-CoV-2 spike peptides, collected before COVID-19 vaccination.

The CDR3 is CASSRGTSGNLGVETQYF. DNA of the CDR3: TGTGCCAGCAGCCGTGGGACTAGCGGGAACTTAGGCGTGGAGACCCAGTACTTC. The chain recombines TRBV4-2 with TRBJ2-5; 13 bases line up with TRBD2. V lost 4 bases and J lost 5; bases outside the gene matches: 13. Germline V gene data show CDR1 as LGHNA and CDR2 as YNFKEQ. The CDR3 has 18 residues.